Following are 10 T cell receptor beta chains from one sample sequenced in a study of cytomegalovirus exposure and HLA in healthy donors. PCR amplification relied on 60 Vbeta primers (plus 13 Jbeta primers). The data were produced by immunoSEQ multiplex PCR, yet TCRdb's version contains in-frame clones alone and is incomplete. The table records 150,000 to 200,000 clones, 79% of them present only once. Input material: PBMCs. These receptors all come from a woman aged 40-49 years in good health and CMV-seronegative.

In DNA form, the CDR3 reads TGTGCCAGCAGCGTAGCTACTAGCAGCTTCGATACCGGGGAGCTGTTTTTT. This gives the protein CASSVATSSFDTGELFF. The chain carries TRBV9 and TRBJ2-2; the D gene is possibly TRBD2 (6 bases). Trimming shortened V by 0 bases and J by 5 bases, and 17 bases separated the two germline ends. Germline CDR1 is SGDLS and CDR2 is YYNGEE. This CDR3 has 17 amino acids.

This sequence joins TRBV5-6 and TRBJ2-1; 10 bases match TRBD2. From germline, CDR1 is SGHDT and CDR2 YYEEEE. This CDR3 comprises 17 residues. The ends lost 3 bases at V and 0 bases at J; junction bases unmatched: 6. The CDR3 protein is CASSYRTSGSSYNEQFF. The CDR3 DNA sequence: TGTGCCAGCAGCTATCGGACTAGCGGCAGCTCCTACAATGAGCAGTTCTTC. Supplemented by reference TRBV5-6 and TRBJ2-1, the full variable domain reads DAGVTQSPTHLIKTRGQQVTLRCSPKSGHDTVSWYQQALGQGPQFIFQYYEEEERQRGNFPDRFSGHQFPNYSSELNVNALLLGDSALYLCASSYRTSGSSYNEQFFGPGTRLTVL.

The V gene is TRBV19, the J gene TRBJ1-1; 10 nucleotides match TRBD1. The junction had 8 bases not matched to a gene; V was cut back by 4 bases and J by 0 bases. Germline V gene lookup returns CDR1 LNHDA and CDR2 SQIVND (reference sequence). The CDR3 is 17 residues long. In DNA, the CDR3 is TGTGCCAGTAGTACGGCAGGGACAGGGGACTTGAACACTGAAGCTTTCTTT. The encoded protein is CASSTAGTGDLNTEAFF.

In nucleotides, the CDR3 is TGTGCCAGCAGCTTGGAGGGGACAGCTTATAATTCACCCCTCCACTTT. Translation gives CASSLEGTAYNSPLHF. The genes are TRBV5-6 and TRBJ1-6; TRBD1 matches at 7 bases. CDR1 and CDR2 (germline): SGHDT, YYEEEE. The CDR3 totals 16 residues. Trimming took 0 bases from V and 4 from J; bases not matched to a gene: 4.

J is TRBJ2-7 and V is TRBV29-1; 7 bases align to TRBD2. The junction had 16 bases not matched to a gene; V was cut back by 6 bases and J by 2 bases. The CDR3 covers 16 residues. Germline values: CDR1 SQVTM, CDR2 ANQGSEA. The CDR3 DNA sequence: TGCAGCGTGAGAGGACTAGAGGAGGGCTCAACCTACGAGCAGTACTTC. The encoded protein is CSVRGLEEGSTYEQYF.

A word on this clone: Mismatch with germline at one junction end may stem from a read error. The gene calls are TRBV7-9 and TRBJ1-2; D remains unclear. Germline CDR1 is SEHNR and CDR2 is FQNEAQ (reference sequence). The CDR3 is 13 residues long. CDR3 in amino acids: CSSSLTGNYGYTF. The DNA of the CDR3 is TGTTCCAGCAGCTTGACGGGGAACTATGGCTACACCTTC.

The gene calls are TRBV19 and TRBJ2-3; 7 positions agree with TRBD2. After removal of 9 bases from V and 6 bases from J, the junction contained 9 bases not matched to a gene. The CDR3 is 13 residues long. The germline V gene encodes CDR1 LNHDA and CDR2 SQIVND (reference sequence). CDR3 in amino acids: CASASAGVDTQYF. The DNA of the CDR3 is TGTGCCAGCGCGAGCGCGGGGGTGGATACGCAGTATTTT.

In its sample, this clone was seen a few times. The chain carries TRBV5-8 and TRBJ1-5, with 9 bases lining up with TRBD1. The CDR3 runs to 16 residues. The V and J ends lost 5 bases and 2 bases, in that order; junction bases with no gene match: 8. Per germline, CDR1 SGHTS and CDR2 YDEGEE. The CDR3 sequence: CASRGQGLSGNQPQHF. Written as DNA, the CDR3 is TGTGCCAGCAGGGGACAGGGACTATCGGGCAATCAGCCCCAGCATTTT.

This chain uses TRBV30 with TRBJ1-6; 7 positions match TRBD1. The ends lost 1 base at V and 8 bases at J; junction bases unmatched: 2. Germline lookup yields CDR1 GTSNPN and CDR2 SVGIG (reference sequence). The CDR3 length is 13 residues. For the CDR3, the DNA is TGTGCCTGGAGTGCTGACAGGGATTCACCCCTCCACTTT. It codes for CAWSADRDSPLHF.

CDR3 coding DNA: TGCAGCGTCGGACAGGGAGGCACTGAAGCTTTCTTT. It yields the protein CSVGQGGTEAFF. V and J are TRBV29-1 and TRBJ1-1, with 8 bases identical to TRBD1. CDR3 length: 12 amino acids. Unmatched junction bases numbered 4, after V lost 6 bases and J lost 4 bases. In germline, CDR1 is SQVTM, CDR2 ANQGSEA.